Below, 32 T cell receptor beta chains from the same sample are listed, as sequenced in a study of blood T cell repertoires in COVID-19. Measured with immunoSEQ multiplex PCR; TCRdb has only the in-frame clones, and not every one. The sample has approximately 210,000 clones; 80% to 85% are singletons. The sequencing sample was made of peripheral blood. These receptors were obtained from a man aged 25 to 40 with active or convalescent COVID-19.

This clone was observed a handful of times. This chain uses TRBV21-1 with TRBJ1-5. TRBV21-1 is a documented pseudogene. The CDR3 spans 17 residues. As DNA, the CDR3 is TGTGCCAGCAGCAAACTTACGGGGAAGAGGAGCAATCAGCCCCAGCATTTT. It encodes CASSKLTGKRSNQPQHF.

V is TRBV7-2 and J is TRBJ2-5; D is undetermined. V gave up 6 bases and J gave up 3 bases, with 5 bases separating them. CDR3 length equals 11 residues. Germline-derived CDR1 and CDR2 are SGHTA and FQGNSA. The CDR3: CASSSKETQYF. The CDR3 nucleotides read TGTGCCAGCAGTAGTAAAGAGACCCAGTACTTC. The whole variable domain, remainder taken from reference TRBV7-2 and TRBJ2-5, is GAGVSQSPSNKVTEKGKDVELRCDPISGHTALYWYRQSLGQGLEFLIYFQGNSAPDKSGLPSDRFSAERTGGSVSTLTIQRTQQEDSAVYLCASSSKETQYFGPGTRLLVL.

The J gene is TRBJ2-7, the V gene TRBV4-3; 11 nucleotides align to TRBD2. This CDR3 has 17 amino acids. Germline trimming cut 0 bases from V and 6 bases from J; bases unmatched to any gene: 10. Germline assignment: CDR1 LGHNA and CDR2 YSLEER. CDR3 in amino acids: CASSQDISGGARREQYF. The DNA of the CDR3 is TGCGCCAGCAGCCAAGATATTAGCGGGGGGGCCAGGCGCGAGCAGTACTTC.

The chain links TRBV7-9 to TRBJ1-2, with TRBD1 matching over 9 bases. CDR1 is SEHNR and CDR2 is FQNEAQ in the germline V gene (reference sequence). The CDR3 covers 15 residues. The junction had 11 bases not matched to a gene; V was cut back by 4 bases and J by 8 bases. The CDR3 nucleotides read TGTGCCAGCAGCTCCTCCGGGACAGGGTTACAGGGCTACACCTTC. Protein: CASSSSGTGLQGYTF.

The genes are TRBV15 and TRBJ2-2; TRBD1 aligns across 10 bases. Germline CDR1 LNHNV, CDR2 YYDKDF (reference sequence). V gave up 3 bases and J gave up 5 bases; unmatched junction bases: 12. This CDR3 contains 18 residues. The CDR3, as DNA: TGTGCCACCAGCAGTACGATTTCCGGGACAGGGGTAACCGGGGAGCTGTTTTTT. The encoded protein is CATSSTISGTGVTGELFF. The full variable domain, completed using reference TRBV15 and TRBJ2-2, is DAMVIQNPRYQVTQFGKPVTLSCSQTLNHNVMYWYQQKSSQAPKLLFHYYDKDFNNEADTPDNFQSRRPNTSFCFLDIRSPGLGDTAMYLCATSSTISGTGVTGELFFGEGSRLTVL.

The CDR3 reads CASSSPGNTEAFF. In DNA, the CDR3 is TGTGCCAGCAGCTCCCCAGGGAACACTGAAGCTTTCTTT. The chain uses TRBV28 and TRBJ1-1; D remains ambiguous. CDR1 and CDR2 from the germline V gene are MDHEN and SYDVKM. CDR3 length equals 13 residues. V lost 6 bases and J lost 1, with 9 bases in between. The full variable domain, with the rest looked up from reference TRBV28 and TRBJ1-1, is DVKVTQSSRYLVKRTGEKVFLECVQDMDHENMFWYRQDPGLGLRLIYFSYDVKMKEKGDIPEGYSVSREKKERFSLILESASTNQTSMYLCASSSPGNTEAFFGQGTRLTVV.

V is TRBV6-1 and J is TRBJ1-5; D uncertain. Deletions cut 3 bases from V and 0 bases from J, with 18 bases between. The CDR3 is made up of 18 amino acids. CDR1 and CDR2 from the germline V gene are MNHNS and SASEGT. CDR3 DNA: TGTGCCAGCAGTGATTTCTCCTGGGCAAAAGATAGCAATCAGCCCCAGCATTTT. This sequence encodes CASSDFSWAKDSNQPQHF.

This chain connects TRBV3-1 (or the pseudogene TRBV3-2) to TRBJ2-7, with no clear D. Germline-derived CDR1 and CDR2 are LGHDT and YNNKEL (reference sequence). Trimming shortened V by 4 bases and J by 3 bases, and 7 bases separated the two germline ends. CDR3 length equals 12 residues. In DNA, the CDR3 is TGTGCCAGCAGCCCCCCAGGCTACGAGCAGTACTTC. As protein: CASSPPGYEQYF.

The gene calls are TRBV6-5 and TRBJ1-2; no reliable D call. Germline CDR1 reads MNHEY; CDR2 reads SVGAGI. The V end was cut by 10 bases, the J end by 4 bases, with 13 bases between. The CDR3 length is 12 residues. Here the CDR3 DNA reads TGTGCCACCTCCCCGGGGATCTATGGCTACACCTTC. Translating it yields CATSPGIYGYTF.

This clone was picked up a small number of times. The chain links TRBV6-5 to TRBJ1-6; 9 bases map to TRBD1. The J segment lost 10 bases and the V segment lost 6 bases, leaving 10 bases of the junction unmatched. In germline, CDR1 is MNHEY, CDR2 SVGAGI. This CDR3 comprises 15 residues. DNA for the CDR3: TGTGCCAGCAGCCAACCCGGGACAGGGTCCTCACCCCTCCACTTT. Its translation is CASSQPGTGSSPLHF.

This clone was found once. This rearrangement joins TRBV14 to TRBJ2-7; 8 bases fit TRBD1. Germline V gene data show CDR1 as SGHDN and CDR2 as FVKESK. Unmatched junction bases numbered 7, after V lost 4 bases and J lost 2 bases. The CDR3 length is 15 residues. This CDR3 reads CASSRGQARAYEQYF. CDR3 in DNA: TGTGCCAGCAGCCGGGGACAGGCAAGGGCCTACGAGCAGTACTTC. Filled out from reference TRBV14 and TRBJ2-7, the complete variable domain reads EAGVTQFPSHSVIEKGQTVTLRCDPISGHDNLYWYRRVMGKEIKFLLHFVKESKQDESGMPNNRFLAERTGGTYSTLKVQPAELEDSGVYFCASSRGQARAYEQYFGPGTRLTVT.

The rearrangement links TRBV6-2 or TRBV6-3 to TRBJ2-6, with D hard to call. This CDR3 has 14 amino acids. In germline, CDR1 is MNHEY, CDR2 SVGEGT. The ends were cut back, 2 bases at V and 1 base at J, with 3 bases in the middle. CDR3 DNA: TGTGCCAGCAGTTACACATCTGGGGCCAACGTCCTGACTTTC. Amino acid sequence: CASSYTSGANVLTF.

Only one count was recorded for this clone. Here the CDR3 reads CASSFDSPSEQYF. DNA for the CDR3: TGTGCCAGCAGCTTTGACTCCCCCTCCGAGCAGTACTTC. The rearrangement uses TRBV11-2 and TRBJ2-7; no definite D call. The germline V and J ends were trimmed by 3 bases and 6 bases, with 12 bases remaining between them. Germline-derived CDR1 and CDR2 are SGHAT and FQNNGV. CDR3 length equals 13 residues.

The chain recombines TRBV11-2 with TRBJ1-5; 11 positions agree with TRBD1. There are 18 residues in the CDR3. Trimming at V came to 1 base and at J to 5 bases, leaving 10 bases not matched to a gene. Germline V gene lookup returns CDR1 SGHAT and CDR2 FQNNGV. The CDR3 reads CASSLGAWTGGDHQPQHF. The CDR3 DNA sequence: TGTGCCAGCAGCTTAGGTGCATGGACAGGGGGCGATCATCAGCCCCAGCATTTT.

The genes are TRBV19 and TRBJ2-2; 11 nucleotides match TRBD1. Germline V gene data show CDR1 as LNHDA and CDR2 as SQIVND (reference sequence). The junction had 1 base not matched to a gene; V was cut back by 4 bases and J by 6 bases. This CDR3 has 14 residues. CDR3 DNA sequence: TGTGCCAGTAGTAGGGGACAGGGGGCCGGGGAGCTGTTTTTT. It specifies CASSRGQGAGELFF.

V gene TRBV3-1 (or the pseudogene TRBV3-2) combines with J gene TRBJ2-1, with D maybe TRBD1 (5 bases). The CDR3 consists of 16 residues. The V end was cut by 4 bases, the J end by 2 bases, with 15 bases between. Germline CDR1 reads LGHDT; CDR2 reads YNNKEL (reference sequence). In DNA, the CDR3 is TGTGCCAGCAGCCCGCTGGGGCTCCACCCCTACAATGAGCAGTTCTTC. It translates to CASSPLGLHPYNEQFF.

The gene calls are TRBV4-2 and TRBJ2-3; 8 nucleotides align to TRBD2. The junction had 7 bases not matched to a gene; V was cut back by 4 bases and J by 1 base. CDR1 LGHNA and CDR2 YNFKEQ come from the germline V gene. There are 16 residues in the CDR3. The CDR3 sequence: CASSPQGSGGTDTQYF. The CDR3 DNA follows: TGTGCCAGCAGCCCCCAAGGTAGCGGGGGCACAGATACGCAGTATTTT.

The genes are TRBV13 and TRBJ2-1; TRBD2 matches at 9 bases. The V and J ends lost 1 base and 6 bases, in that order; junction bases with no gene match: 4. Per germline, CDR1 PRHDT and CDR2 FYEKMQ (reference sequence). This CDR3 is built from 15 residues. The CDR3 region is CASSLAGGRGNEQFF. CDR3 coding DNA: TGTGCCAGCAGCTTAGCGGGCGGGAGGGGCAATGAGCAGTTCTTC. Full variable domain (missing parts from reference TRBV13 and TRBJ2-1): AAGVIQSPRHLIKEKRETATLKCYPIPRHDTVYWYQQGPGQDPQFLISFYEKMQSDKGSIPDRFSAQQFSDYHSELNMSSLELGDSALYFCASSLAGGRGNEQFFGPGTRLTVL.

The V call is TRBV5-1, the J call TRBJ2-1, with 7 bases lining up with TRBD2. The CDR3 covers 16 residues. The V gene's germline CDR1 is SGHRS and CDR2 YFSETQ. J was trimmed by 4 bases and V by 2 bases; bases with no gene match: 9. CDR3 amino acids: CASSFGGRGEYNEQFF. DNA of the CDR3: TGCGCCAGCAGCTTTGGCGGGAGAGGGGAGTACAATGAGCAGTTCTTC.

The chain uses TRBV7-9 and TRBJ2-1; D may be TRBD2 (5 bases). Germline-derived CDR1 and CDR2 are SEHNR and FQNEAQ (reference sequence). This CDR3 spans 13 amino acids. V lost 5 bases and J lost 6, with 11 bases in between. The CDR3, as DNA: TGTGCCAGCAGCCGCCGAGGAGGCAATGAGCAGTTCTTC. This gives the protein CASSRRGGNEQFF.

The chain combines TRBV6-6 with TRBJ2-7; D perhaps matches TRBD2 (6 bases). CDR1 is MNHNY, CDR2 SVGAGI, per germline (reference sequence). V was clipped by 6 bases and J by 2 bases, with 11 bases between them. The CDR3 loop spans 13 amino acids. The CDR3 loop reads CASSGGTTYEQYF. CDR3 DNA: TGTGCCAGCAGCGGGGGTACGACCTACGAGCAGTACTTC.

The rearrangement joins TRBV5-8 to TRBJ2-1; 9 positions match TRBD2. Per germline, CDR1 SGHTS and CDR2 YDEGEE. Trimming at V came to 4 bases and at J to 2 bases, leaving 7 bases not matched to a gene. The CDR3 covers 16 residues. CDR3 in amino acids: CASSEDLAGAYNEQFF. CDR3 coding DNA: TGTGCCAGCAGCGAGGACTTAGCGGGGGCCTACAATGAGCAGTTCTTC.

The chain is built from TRBV6-5 and TRBJ2-2; 10 nucleotides agree with TRBD1. The CDR3 is 15 residues long. With 5 bases clipped from V and 8 bases from J, the junction kept 8 bases outside the gene matches. Germline CDR1 MNHEY, CDR2 SVGAGI. CDR3 loop: CASSRIRTGGGELFF. CDR3 nucleotide sequence: TGTGCCAGCAGTCGAATAAGGACAGGGGGAGGGGAGCTGTTTTTT.

The chain links TRBV5-4 to TRBJ2-7; the D gene is possibly TRBD2 (6 bases). This CDR3 contains 16 residues. Germline-derived CDR1 and CDR2 are SGHNT and YYREEE (reference sequence). Between the trimmed V and J ends, which lost 4 bases and 2 bases, there was a span of 19 bases. CDR3 sequence reads: CASSRDLAGLTYEQYF. CDR3 nucleotide sequence: TGTGCCAGCAGCCGGGACTTAGCCGGCCTAACCTACGAGCAGTACTTC. Using reference TRBV5-4 and TRBJ2-7 for the parts outside the CDR3, the full variable domain is ETGVTQSPTHLIKTRGQQVTLRCSSQSGHNTVSWYQQALGQGPQFIFQYYREEENGRGNFPPRFSGLQFPNYSSELNVNALELDDSALYLCASSRDLAGLTYEQYFGPGTRLTVT.

The V call is TRBV18, the J call TRBJ1-4; TRBD1 agrees at 8 bases. Trimming took 4 bases from V and 5 from J; bases not matched to a gene: 9. Germline V CDR1 and CDR2: KGHSH, LQKENI. The CDR3 runs 16 residues. The CDR3 is CASSLTTTGANEKLFF. The DNA for the CDR3 is TGTGCCAGCTCACTTACGACGACAGGGGCGAATGAAAAACTGTTTTTT.

This clone was counted a single time. The J gene is TRBJ1-1, the V gene TRBV3-1 (or the pseudogene TRBV3-2); D uncertain. Germline assignment: CDR1 LGHDT and CDR2 YNNKEL (reference sequence). V was shortened by 1 base and J by 6 bases, with 6 bases between the two germline ends. CDR3 length equals 12 residues. The CDR3 reads CASSQVPSEAFF. The CDR3 DNA reads TGTGCCAGCAGCCAAGTTCCATCTGAAGCTTTCTTT.

This clone was counted between two and nine times. V is TRBV15 and J is TRBJ2-1, with TRBD2 identical over 13 bases. The CDR3 is 16 amino acids. CDR1 and CDR2 (germline): LNHNV, YYDKDF (reference sequence). V dropped 0 bases and J dropped 6; count of bases not matched to a gene: 2. The CDR3 protein is CATSRELAGGPNEQFF. The CDR3 region has the DNA TGTGCCACCAGCAGAGAACTAGCGGGAGGGCCCAATGAGCAGTTCTTC. Combining the CDR3 with reference TRBV15 and TRBJ2-1 gives the whole variable domain DAMVIQNPRYQVTQFGKPVTLSCSQTLNHNVMYWYQQKSSQAPKLLFHYYDKDFNNEADTPDNFQSRRPNTSFCFLDIRSPGLGDTAMYLCATSRELAGGPNEQFFGPGTRLTVL.

J is TRBJ1-2 and V is TRBV4-2; a weak D match, TRBD1 (5 bases). Germline V gene data show CDR1 as LGHNA and CDR2 as YNFKEQ. V lost 11 bases and J 1 base, leaving 8 bases between the germline ends. The CDR3 has 11 amino acids. This CDR3 reads CAAGGNYGYTF. CDR3 nucleotide sequence: TGTGCCGCGGGGGGTAACTATGGCTACACCTTC.

This clone was found once. The V gene is TRBV28, the J gene TRBJ2-1, with D perhaps TRBD2 (6 bases). This CDR3 spans 12 amino acids. Trimming removed 2 bases at V and 8 bases at J, with 7 bases between. The V gene's germline CDR1 is MDHEN and CDR2 SYDVKM. CDR3 coding DNA: TGTGCCAGCAGTTTACGGGGGTATGAGCAGTTCTTC. It yields the protein CASSLRGYEQFF.

This chain connects TRBV4-3 to TRBJ2-1; weak D call: TRBD1 (5 bases). Trimming took 4 bases from V and 4 from J, leaving 14 bases between them. This CDR3 is built from 15 residues. Germline V CDR1 and CDR2: LGHNA, YSLEER. The CDR3 region has the DNA TGCGCCAGCAGCCCCAAAGCTAAGGGGTACAATGAGCAGTTCTTC. Residues: CASSPKAKGYNEQFF.

The rearrangement uses TRBV5-1 and TRBJ2-7; possible D gene TRBD1, 6 bases. Trimming pared 5 bases from V and 5 bases from J, leaving 17 bases between. There are 14 residues in the CDR3. In germline, CDR1 is SGHRS, CDR2 YFSETQ. The CDR3 nucleotides are TGCGCCAGCAGTTCGGACAGCGCTTGGAACGAGCAGTACTTC. Translation: CASSSDSAWNEQYF.

The V gene is TRBV4-1, the J gene TRBJ2-7, with TRBD2 as a possible D gene (6 bases). V lost 2 bases to trimming and J lost 4 bases, with 24 bases between them. The CDR3 covers 18 residues. Germline lookup yields CDR1 MGHRA and CDR2 YSYEKL. CDR3 region: CASSQSHAPAGSRYEQYF. The CDR3 DNA follows: TGCGCCAGCAGCCAAAGTCATGCCCCCGCCGGGAGTAGGTACGAGCAGTACTTC.